This TCR beta chain was captured by sequencing in a study of blood T cells in healthy people across ages. In regard to this clonotype: Its antigen is undetermined.

This CDR3 is 11 amino acids long. Germline V lookup: CDR1 MDHEN, CDR2 SYDVKM. The germline V and J ends were trimmed by 7 bases and 6 bases, with 10 bases remaining between them. For the second PCR, which ran for 7 to 11 cycles, a sample-barcoded 5' primer and a J-beta primer mix were used. A single record per CDR3 protein comes from TCRdb applying MiXCR to the 5' RACE reads. The repertoire holds 540,000 or so distinct CDR3 sequences, with more than 20% as singletons. Findings and caveats of the study: The study found TCR beta diversity correlated strongly with naive T cell percentage.

Isolation per sample recovered at least 7 million PBMCs. A further study also used this sample, focusing on T cells of mothers and their children. That source adds: Related pairs of mothers and children showed slightly higher, non-significant overlap versus unrelated pairs.

This clonotype originated in a boy aged 5-17 years in good health. The sample taken for sequencing was blood. The V gene is TRBV28, the J gene TRBJ2-7, with D possibly TRBD2 on 5 matching bases. The chain's CDR3 is CASTTRSEQYF. DNA for the CDR3: TGTGCCAGCACCACTAGATCCGAGCAGTACTTC.